This is a list of T cell receptor beta chains from one sample in a study of T cell changes during pregnancy in multiple sclerosis. Assay: immunoSEQ multiplex PCR; the TCRdb copy retains only in-frame clones and omits some. This sample carries tens of thousands of clones, 80% to 95% of them seen once, and the ten largest clones take roughly 2.7%. The sequenced sample was peripheral blood, obtained in the second trimester of pregnancy. The receptor source for this set is a female donor in good health, enrolled as a control in a pregnancy study. Each CDR3 is given with its conserved first and last residue. Each record gives: V gene, clone size, J gene, D gene, CDR3 protein, CDR3 DNA. A D gene is named only where the DNA matches it firmly. Clone size is stated in some rows and not others, as once, few, many or a class when expanded.

v_call: TRBV7-8; clone_size: .; j_call: TRBJ2-7; d_call: TRBD1; cdr3_aa: CASSHYRGPPLEQYF; cdr3_nt: TGTGCCAGCAGCCATTACAGGGGGCCCCCTCTCGAGCAGTACTTC
v_call: TRBV30; clone_size: .; j_call: TRBJ2-3; d_call: TRBD2; cdr3_aa: CAWSSRTSGGGDTQYF; cdr3_nt: TGTGCCTGGAGTTCGCGGACTAGCGGGGGCGGAGATACGCAGTATTTT
v_call: TRBV28; clone_size: .; j_call: TRBJ2-3; d_call: .; cdr3_aa: CASSLGRTDTQYF; cdr3_nt: TGTGCCAGCAGTTTGGGGCGCACAGATACGCAGTATTTT
v_call: TRBV28; clone_size: .; j_call: TRBJ1-1; d_call: .; cdr3_aa: CASRIGGGSDTEAFF; cdr3_nt: TGTGCCAGCAGAATCGGGGGGGGTTCGGACACTGAAGCTTTCTTT
v_call: TRBV9; clone_size: .; j_call: TRBJ2-3; d_call: TRBD2; cdr3_aa: CASSAPPGTSGRYTDTQYF; cdr3_nt: TGTGCCAGCAGCGCTCCACCCGGGACTAGCGGGAGGTACACAGATACGCAGTATTTT
v_call: TRBV7-2; clone_size: .; j_call: TRBJ1-2; d_call: .; cdr3_aa: CASSSGGVYGYTF; cdr3_nt: TGTGCCAGCAGCTCGGGGGGCGTATATGGCTACACCTTC
v_call: TRBV11-2; clone_size: .; j_call: TRBJ2-3; d_call: TRBD2; cdr3_aa: CASSLGGGALSDTQYF; cdr3_nt: TGTGCCAGCAGCTTGGGCGGGGGGGCGTTGTCAGATACGCAGTATTTT
v_call: TRBV28; clone_size: .; j_call: TRBJ2-1; d_call: .; cdr3_aa: CASSLPGKVYNEQFF; cdr3_nt: TGTGCCAGCAGTTTACCCGGGAAGGTCTACAATGAGCAGTTCTTC
v_call: TRBV20-1; clone_size: .; j_call: TRBJ1-1; d_call: .; cdr3_aa: CSAIRGTEAFF; cdr3_nt: TGCAGTGCCATTCGGGGGACTGAAGCTTTCTTT
v_call: TRBV7-9; clone_size: .; j_call: TRBJ2-7; d_call: .; cdr3_aa: CASSFSSYEQYF; cdr3_nt: TGTGCCAGCAGCTTCTCCAGCTACGAGCAGTACTTC
v_call: TRBV6-1; clone_size: .; j_call: TRBJ1-1; d_call: .; cdr3_aa: CASSEMGGLLTEAFF; cdr3_nt: TGTGCCAGCAGTGAAATGGGCGGACTTCTCACTGAAGCTTTCTTT
v_call: TRBV7-8; clone_size: .; j_call: TRBJ2-7; d_call: TRBD1; cdr3_aa: CASSYRDSAYEQYF; cdr3_nt: TGTGCCAGCAGCTACCGGGACAGTGCCTACGAGCAGTACTTC
v_call: TRBV6-5; clone_size: .; j_call: TRBJ1-3; d_call: .; cdr3_aa: CASTNSGNTIYF; cdr3_nt: TGTGCCAGTACAAACTCTGGAAACACCATATATTTT
v_call: TRBV19; clone_size: .; j_call: TRBJ2-5; d_call: TRBD1; cdr3_aa: CASSTGTVETQYF; cdr3_nt: TGTGCCAGTAGTACCGGGACAGTCGAGACCCAGTACTTC
v_call: TRBV19; clone_size: .; j_call: TRBJ2-2; d_call: .; cdr3_aa: CASSAGHSRTGELFF; cdr3_nt: TGTGCCAGTAGTGCCGGACACTCGAGGACCGGGGAGCTGTTTTTT
v_call: TRBV4-1; clone_size: .; j_call: TRBJ2-7; d_call: TRBD1; cdr3_aa: CASSQDRDREGYEQYF; cdr3_nt: TGCGCCAGCAGCCAGGATCGGGACAGGGAGGGGTACGAGCAGTACTTC
v_call: TRBV29-1; clone_size: .; j_call: TRBJ2-7; d_call: .; cdr3_aa: CSVEDDRIPSSYEQYF; cdr3_nt: TGCAGCGTTGAAGATGACAGGATCCCTAGCTCCTACGAGCAGTACTTC
v_call: TRBV7-9; clone_size: .; j_call: TRBJ2-3; d_call: TRBD1; cdr3_aa: CASSSRDRRTTDTQYF; cdr3_nt: TGTGCCAGCAGCTCCCGGGACAGGCGAACCACAGATACGCAGTATTTT
v_call: TRBV11-2; clone_size: .; j_call: TRBJ2-7; d_call: .; cdr3_aa: CASSASRISSYEQYF; cdr3_nt: TGTGCCAGCAGCGCTAGCCGAATAAGCTCCTACGAGCAGTACTTC
v_call: TRBV4-1; clone_size: .; j_call: TRBJ1-2; d_call: TRBD1; cdr3_aa: CASSQDLIPRGGYTF; cdr3_nt: TGCGCCAGCAGCCAAGATCTCATCCCCAGGGGGGGCTACACCTTC
v_call: TRBV6-5; clone_size: .; j_call: TRBJ1-5; d_call: .; cdr3_aa: CASRAGGGSNQPQHF; cdr3_nt: TGTGCCAGCAGGGCCGGGGGGGGCAGCAATCAGCCCCAGCATTTT
v_call: TRBV11-3; clone_size: .; j_call: TRBJ2-7; d_call: .; cdr3_aa: CASSLQGTLSEQYF; cdr3_nt: TGTGCCAGCAGCTTACAGGGTACTTTGAGTGAGCAGTACTTC
v_call: TRBV6-1; clone_size: .; j_call: TRBJ1-4; d_call: .; cdr3_aa: CASRSRGTNEKLFF; cdr3_nt: TGTGCCAGCAGGTCTAGGGGGACTAATGAAAAACTGTTTTTT
v_call: TRBV28; clone_size: .; j_call: TRBJ2-5; d_call: TRBD2; cdr3_aa: CASSHAPWTSPQETQYF; cdr3_nt: TGTGCCAGCAGCCATGCCCCATGGACTAGCCCGCAAGAGACCCAGTACTTC
v_call: TRBV27; clone_size: .; j_call: TRBJ1-1; d_call: .; cdr3_aa: CASSLSLTAGGITEAFF; cdr3_nt: TGTGCCAGCAGTTTATCCCTGACAGCGGGTGGGATCACTGAAGCTTTCTTT
v_call: TRBV29-1; clone_size: .; j_call: TRBJ2-7; d_call: .; cdr3_aa: CSVESGREQYF; cdr3_nt: TGCAGCGTTGAGAGCGGGCGCGAGCAGTACTTC
v_call: TRBV18; clone_size: .; j_call: TRBJ1-2; d_call: .; cdr3_aa: CASSPGPRQVAGYTF; cdr3_nt: TGTGCCAGCTCACCTGGGCCCAGGCAGGTCGCTGGCTACACCTTC
v_call: TRBV2; clone_size: .; j_call: TRBJ2-7; d_call: TRBD2; cdr3_aa: CASSWGLASYEQYF; cdr3_nt: TGTGCCAGCAGCTGGGGACTAGCCTCCTACGAGCAGTACTTC
v_call: TRBV7-2; clone_size: .; j_call: TRBJ1-1; d_call: TRBD1; cdr3_aa: CASSLRQGLEAFF; cdr3_nt: TGTGCCAGCAGCCTCCGACAGGGCCTTGAAGCTTTCTTT
v_call: TRBV28; clone_size: .; j_call: TRBJ2-3; d_call: .; cdr3_aa: CASSYPRRPSTDTQYF; cdr3_nt: TGTGCCAGCAGCTATCCCCGGAGACCTAGCACAGATACGCAGTATTTT
v_call: TRBV9; clone_size: .; j_call: TRBJ2-7; d_call: TRBD2; cdr3_aa: CASSPTSGRAWEQYF; cdr3_nt: TGTGCCAGCAGCCCCACTAGCGGGAGGGCCTGGGAGCAGTACTTC
v_call: TRBV7-2; clone_size: once; j_call: TRBJ2-5; d_call: .; cdr3_aa: CASSLYVGPQETQYF; cdr3_nt: TGTGCCAGCAGCTTATACGTGGGGCCCCAAGAGACCCAGTACTTC
v_call: TRBV5-4; clone_size: few; j_call: TRBJ2-1; d_call: .; cdr3_aa: CASSLLVARNEQFF; cdr3_nt: TGTGCCAGCAGCTTGTTAGTAGCTAGGAATGAGCAGTTCTTC